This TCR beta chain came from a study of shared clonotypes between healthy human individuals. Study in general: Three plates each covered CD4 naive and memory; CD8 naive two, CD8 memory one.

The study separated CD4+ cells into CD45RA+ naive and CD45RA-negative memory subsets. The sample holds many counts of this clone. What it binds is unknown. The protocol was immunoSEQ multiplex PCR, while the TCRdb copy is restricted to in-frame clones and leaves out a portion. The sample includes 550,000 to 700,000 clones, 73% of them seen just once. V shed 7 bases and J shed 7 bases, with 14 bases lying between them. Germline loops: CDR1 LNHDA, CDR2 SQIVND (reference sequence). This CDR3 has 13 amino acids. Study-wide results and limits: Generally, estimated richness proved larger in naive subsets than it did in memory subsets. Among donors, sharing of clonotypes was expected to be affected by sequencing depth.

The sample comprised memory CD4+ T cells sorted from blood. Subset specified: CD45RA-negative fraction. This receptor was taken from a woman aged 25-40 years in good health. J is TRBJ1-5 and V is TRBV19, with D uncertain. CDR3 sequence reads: CASNEQLEQPQHF. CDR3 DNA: TGTGCCAGTAACGAGCAGCTCGAGCAGCCCCAGCATTTT.